The next 7 T cell receptor beta chains were all read from a single sample in a study of T cells in Graves' hyperthyroidism and ophthalmopathy. Amplification yielded TCR beta CDR3 regions, with RNA transcripts as the source. RT-PCR in the first round (using the HTBI primer set) targeted the TCR CDR3. A single record per CDR3 protein comes from TCRdb applying MiXCR to the multiplex PCR reads. Here the sample spans fewer than 350,000 distinct CDR3 sequences, 10% to 15% being singletons. Specimen: blood. The receptors were gathered from a woman in her 30s with Graves' hyperthyroidism that later progressed to Graves' ophthalmopathy.

This clonotype has a count of ten or more. The chain joins TRBV11-2 to TRBJ2-3, with D perhaps given as TRBD1 or TRBD2 (6 bases each). Germline loops: CDR1 SGHAT, CDR2 FQNNGV. The V and J ends lost 1 base and 0 bases respectively, with 11 bases between them. The CDR3 loop spans 16 amino acids. CDR3 bases: TGTGCCAGCAGCTTAGGAAGGGGGACTAGCACAGATACGCAGTATTTT. The encoded protein is CASSLGRGTSTDTQYF.

This sequence joins TRBV6-2 or TRBV6-3 and TRBJ2-2, with 13 bases matching TRBD2. The CDR3 has 16 residues. V lost 5 bases and J lost 4; bases outside the gene matches: 4. Germline V gene sequence: CDR1 MNHEY, CDR2 SVGEGT. The CDR3 bases are TGTGCCAGCAGTACCGGACTAGCGGGAGTCACCGGGGAGCTGTTTTTT. Protein sequence: CASSTGLAGVTGELFF.

This clonotype was seen at least ten times. The chain links TRBV28 to TRBJ2-2; the D gene could be TRBD1 or TRBD2 (5 bases each). The germline gives CDR1 MDHEN, CDR2 SYDVKM. This CDR3 region has 14 residues. V was clipped by 8 bases and J by 4 bases, with 14 bases between them. CDR3 in DNA: TGTGCCAGCGTAGAGGGGCCTCTCACCGGGGAGCTGTTTTTT. This sequence encodes CASVEGPLTGELFF.

This clonotype was recorded at least ten times. This rearrangement joins TRBV5-1 to TRBJ2-1; 7 nucleotides agree with TRBD2. Germline-derived CDR1 and CDR2 are SGHRS and YFSETQ. The trim removed 0 bases at V and 9 bases at J, leaving 12 bases unmatched. CDR3 length: 16 residues. CDR3 bases: TGCGCCAGCAGCTTGGAGTCTAGCGGAGTTGCGAGTGAGCAGTTCTTC. This encodes CASSLESSGVASEQFF.

At least ten counts were recorded for this clonotype. The chain combines TRBV12-3 or TRBV12-4 with TRBJ2-4, with a tentative D call TRBD2 (6 bases). This CDR3 has 14 residues. With 6 bases removed from V and 4 bases from J, the gap between germline ends came to 13 bases. CDR3 amino acids: CASRRDSEKNIQYF. The CDR3 bases are TGTGCCAGCAGACGGGACTCGGAAAAAAACATTCAGTACTTC.

This clonotype was observed at least ten times. The chain employs TRBV11-2 and TRBJ2-1; D perhaps matches TRBD2 (6 bases). The CDR3 runs 16 residues. Looked up from germline, CDR1 is SGHAT and CDR2 is FQNNGV. V lost 0 bases and J lost 8, with 17 bases in between. CDR3 DNA sequence: TGTGCCAGCAGCTTAGAGGCTGCTGAGGGACTGTATGAGCAGTTCTTC. This gives the protein CASSLEAAEGLYEQFF.

This clonotype was seen many times. The chain couples TRBV27 to TRBJ2-7, with a weak D call TRBD2 (6 bases). The CDR3 is made up of 11 amino acids. CDR1 is MNHEY and CDR2 is SMNVEV in the germline V gene (reference sequence). V gave up 10 bases and J gave up 6 bases, with 13 bases separating them. DNA of the CDR3: TGTGCCACCTCCTCGGGGGTCGAGCAGTACTTC. Translation gives CATSSGVEQYF.